This TCR beta chain came from a study of blood T cell repertoires in COVID-19. Study summary: PBMCs, B-cell-depleted T cells, or T cells were the source of the cDNA or gDNA that made up the material.

Measured with immunoSEQ multiplex PCR; TCRdb has only the in-frame clones, and not every one. The sample contains 110,000 to 150,000 clones, roughly 90% of which appear only once. Germline V gene sequence: CDR1 KGHDR, CDR2 SFDVKD. This CDR3 is built from 14 residues. V shed 7 bases and J shed 3 bases, with 14 bases lying between them. Those who participated ranged in age from roughly 18 to 89 years and resided in roughly 26 US areas. Participant-given clinical history determined each cohort assignment. In Cohort 3, a recovered donor had either two negative PCRs, clearance, or symptom resolution. The V call is TRBV24-1, the J call TRBJ1-2, with a possible D match to TRBD1 (6 bases). The TCR originated in a man aged 45 to 65 who had recovered from COVID-19. What was sequenced was PBMCs or T cells enriched from blood (not recorded which). The CDR3: CATRGEQGDYGYTF. DNA of the CDR3: TGTGCCACCAGGGGGGAACAGGGTGACTATGGCTACACCTTC.